Listed below are T cell receptor beta chains from one sample, sequenced in a study of blood T cell repertoires in COVID-19. The table came from immunoSEQ multiplex PCR; TCRdb's copy has only in-frame clones and leaves some out. This table has 200,000 to 250,000 clones, 65% to 90% appearing once. Sequencing was performed on PBMCs or T cells enriched from blood (not recorded which). Receptor source: a woman between 45 and 65 years old with acute COVID-19. CDR3s include the opening cysteine and the closing phenylalanine or tryptophan. The D gene is left open where the match is weak.

TRBJ2-4,TRBD2,TRBV6-2/TRBV6-3,TGTGCCAGCAGTTCTAGCGGGGCCAAAAACATTCAGTACTTC,CASSSSGAKNIQYF
TRBJ1-1,-,TRBV19,TGTGCCAGTAGCCCCCTTCGGGGCACTGAAGCTTTCTTT,CASSPLRGTEAFF
TRBJ1-1,-,TRBV2,TGTGCCAGCAGTTACGGACTGATGAACACTGAAGCTTTCTTT,CASSYGLMNTEAFF
TRBJ1-2,-,TRBV29-1,TGCAGCGTTGAACTTAACTATGGCTACACCTTC,CSVELNYGYTF
TRBJ1-4,-,TRBV19,TGTGCCAGTAGTGTTCCTCTAACTAATGAAAAACTGTTTTTT,CASSVPLTNEKLFF
TRBJ1-5,-,TRBV19,TGTGCCAGTAGTACGTCCTCGACAAGGGAGAGTAGTCAGCCCCAGCATTTT,CASSTSSTRESSQPQHF
TRBJ2-7,-,TRBV6-2/TRBV6-3,TGTGCCAGCAGTTACGGGAGCAGCTCCTACGAGCAGTACTTC,CASSYGSSSYEQYF
TRBJ2-1,TRBD1,TRBV30,TGTGCCTGGAAGACAGGGTTGAGTTCCAATGAGCAGTTCTTC,CAWKTGLSSNEQFF
TRBJ1-2,TRBD1,TRBV12-3/TRBV12-4,TGTGCCAGCAGTTTCACAGGGGCTGGCTACACCTTC,CASSFTGAGYTF
TRBJ1-2,TRBD1,TRBV5-1,TGCGCCAGCAGCTGGACCCGGACAGGGGGACATAACTATGGCTACACCTTC,CASSWTRTGGHNYGYTF